The entry that follows covers one TCR beta chain sequence. Its antigen is still unknown. These data belong to a study of blood T cells in healthy people across ages. Study observations and caveats: Possibly, changes in expanded clonotypes were confounded because donor CMV status was unknown. Diversity was estimated from one million T cells, and these estimates were considered underestimates. Reliance upon unsorted PBMCs precluded definitive naive versus antigen-experienced comparison.

PCR was performed a second time for about 6 to 12 cycles using a sample-barcoded 5' primer and a J-beta primer mix. TCRdb recomputed calls from the 5' RACE reads with MiXCR, one row per CDR3 protein. The table lists 1.5 million to 2 million distinct CDR3 sequences, around half of them singletons, with over 2% in the top ten. This TCR was sampled from a middle-aged woman in good health. Sequencing input: blood.

CDR3 residues: CASSQARTDLYEQYF. The DNA of the CDR3 is TGCGCCAGCAGCCAAGCCAGGACAGACCTCTACGAGCAGTACTTC. The chain links TRBV4-3 to TRBJ2-7, with D possibly being TRBD1 (6 bases). The CDR3 runs to 15 residues. V gave up 1 base and J gave up 3 bases, with 13 bases separating them. CDR1 is LGHNA, CDR2 YSLEER, per germline.